Listed here are 18 T cell receptor beta chains from one sample, sequenced in a study of OX40 agonist ivuxolimab in advanced cancers. Clones were sequenced by immunoSEQ multiplex PCR, and TCRdb holds only the in-frame ones, with some missing. The top ten hold about a sixth of the sample, which has some 41,000 clones, roughly 84% seen once. Specimen: CD4+ or CD8+ T cells sorted from blood, collected in a trial of the OX40 agonist ivuxolimab. The receptor set was obtained from an adult with an advanced solid tumor such as melanoma, head and neck, liver or kidney cancer.

The chain is built from TRBV27 and TRBJ2-1, with D uncertain. Germline values: CDR1 MNHEY, CDR2 SMNVEV (reference sequence). Trimming stripped 3 bases from V and 7 bases from J, with 13 bases between. There are 14 residues in the CDR3. As DNA, the CDR3 is TGTGCCAGCAGTTTGGCAAGCACATGGAATGAGCAGTTCTTC. It yields the protein CASSLASTWNEQFF.

This chain links TRBV6-5 with TRBJ1-2, with D hard to call. The CDR3 consists of 12 residues. Germline assignment: CDR1 MNHEY and CDR2 SVGAGI. V lost 0 bases to trimming and J lost 6 bases, with 5 bases between them. CDR3 sequence: CASSYSKDGYTF. The CDR3, as DNA: TGTGCCAGCAGTTACTCGAAGGATGGCTACACCTTC.

The chain is built from TRBV6-6 and TRBJ2-7; D is unresolved. V was clipped by 7 bases and J by 2 bases, with 9 bases between them. The CDR3 contains 12 residues. CDR1 MNHNY and CDR2 SVGAGI come from the germline V gene (reference sequence). The DNA for the CDR3 is TGTGCCAGCATGTCTTGGACCTACGAGCAGTACTTC. It is translated as CASMSWTYEQYF.

The J gene is TRBJ2-7, the V gene TRBV11-3; 8 bases agree with TRBD1. V shed 5 bases, J shed 3 bases, and the junction held 9 bases outside the gene matches. Germline lookup yields CDR1 SGHNT and CDR2 YENEEA. CDR3 length: 15 residues. The CDR3 DNA is TGTGCCAGCAGCCCTCGGACAGGGTATGGCTACGAGCAGTACTTC. This sequence encodes CASSPRTGYGYEQYF.

This clone was recorded once. This chain joins TRBV9 and TRBJ2-7; 8 nucleotides line up with TRBD1. There are 15 residues in the CDR3. V shed 1 base, J shed 3 bases, and the junction held 6 bases outside the gene matches. Germline CDR1 SGDLS, CDR2 YYNGEE. The CDR3 DNA reads TGTGCCAGCAGCGTAACAGGGGGGCCCATCTACGAGCAGTACTTC. Translation: CASSVTGGPIYEQYF.

The CDR3 DNA follows: TGTGCCAGTGCGACAGGGGGAGTCGGGACCCAGTACTTC. Translated, it gives CASATGGVGTQYF. The chain joins TRBV6-6 to TRBJ2-5; 9 bases align to TRBD1. J gave up 7 bases and V 9 bases, and 9 bases lay outside the gene matches. CDR3 length equals 13 residues. Per the germline V gene, CDR1 is MNHNY and CDR2 is SVGAGI (reference sequence).

The rearrangement links TRBV5-4 to TRBJ2-5; perhaps TRBD2 as D (6 bases). Looked up from germline, CDR1 is SGHNT and CDR2 is YYREEE (reference sequence). The germline V and J ends were trimmed by 2 bases and 2 bases, with 13 bases remaining between them. The CDR3 has 15 residues. This CDR3 is CASSLMAGSQETQYF. DNA for the CDR3: TGTGCCAGCAGCTTAATGGCCGGGAGTCAAGAGACCCAGTACTTC. The entire variable domain, with the rest obtained from reference TRBV5-4 and TRBJ2-5, is as follows: ETGVTQSPTHLIKTRGQQVTLRCSSQSGHNTVSWYQQALGQGPQFIFQYYREEENGRGNFPPRFSGLQFPNYSSELNVNALELDDSALYLCASSLMAGSQETQYFGPGTRLLVL.

V and J are TRBV11-2 and TRBJ2-5; D is uncertain. CDR1 is SGHAT, CDR2 FQNNGV, per germline. There are 15 residues in the CDR3. V lost 3 bases, J lost 0 bases, and 11 bases lay in between. CDR3 coding DNA: TGTGCCAGCAGCTTCTTCTCCTCGTACCAAGAGACCCAGTACTTC. Residues: CASSFFSSYQETQYF.

The CDR3, as DNA: TGTGCCAGCAGTTCCCAGGGAAAACTGTTTTTT. Its translation: CASSSQGKLFF. The chain uses TRBV9 and TRBJ1-4; D possibly corresponds to TRBD1 (5 bases). Trimming took off 5 bases at V and 10 bases at J, with 9 bases between the two ends. The length of the CDR3 is 11 residues. The germline CDR1 and CDR2 sequences are SGDLS and YYNGEE.

This chain uses TRBV19 with TRBJ2-3; 9 bases align to TRBD2. CDR1 is LNHDA, CDR2 SQIVND, per germline (reference sequence). J lost 5 bases, V lost 4 bases, and 10 bases had no gene match. The CDR3 length is 16 residues. This CDR3 reads CASSTQGREGGDTQYF. The CDR3, as DNA: TGTGCCAGTAGTACCCAGGGGCGGGAGGGAGGAGATACGCAGTATTTT.

The chain has TRBV2 and TRBJ2-7; no clear D gene. Germline V gene lookup returns CDR1 SNHLY and CDR2 FYNNEI. The CDR3 extends over 12 amino acids. Trimming stripped 9 bases from V and 1 base from J, with 10 bases between. The CDR3 bases are TGTGCCAGTTACTTGGAGTCCTACGAGCAGTACTTC. It encodes CASYLESYEQYF.

CDR3 DNA: TGTGCCAGCAGCGTAGAGGCGTGGCATCCATCTGGAAACACCATATATTTT. Amino acids: CASSVEAWHPSGNTIYF. The chain uses TRBV9 and TRBJ1-3, with D unclear. CDR3 length equals 17 residues. Per germline, CDR1 SGDLS and CDR2 YYNGEE. V was trimmed by 0 bases and J by 1 base, leaving 14 bases between them.

This clone has a single count. The chain carries TRBV30 and TRBJ1-2; D unclear. The CDR3 runs to 13 residues. The ends were cut back, 2 bases at V and 6 bases at J, with 13 bases in the middle. Germline CDR1 is GTSNPN and CDR2 is SVGIG (reference sequence). Written as DNA, the CDR3 is TGTGCCTGGAGTCGAGGCGCCGGGGATGGCTACACCTTC. It encodes CAWSRGAGDGYTF.

The chain links TRBV6-5 to TRBJ1-1, with D unresolved. Trimming shortened V by 0 bases and J by 1 base, and 9 bases separated the two germline ends. Germline V lookup: CDR1 MNHEY, CDR2 SVGAGI. The CDR3 is made up of 15 amino acids. The CDR3 spells CASSYSSWGNTEAFF. The CDR3 bases are TGTGCCAGCAGTTACTCGTCCTGGGGGAACACTGAAGCTTTCTTT.

The DNA of the CDR3 is TGCGCCAGCAGCACCCGCAGGGCGGGGGGTTTCGGTGGGAACACTGAAGCTTTCTTT. Its translation: CASSTRRAGGFGGNTEAFF. The chain uses TRBV4-3 and TRBJ1-1, with a tentative D call TRBD1 (5 bases). Germline loops: CDR1 LGHNA, CDR2 YSLEER. V shed 5 bases and J shed 1 base, with 26 bases lying between them. The CDR3 has 19 residues.

The CDR3 loop reads CASGVGGQNIQYF. The CDR3 nucleotides are TGTGCCAGTGGGGTTGGGGGACAAAACATTCAGTACTTC. The V call is TRBV27, the J call TRBJ2-4, with D perhaps given as TRBD1 or TRBD2 (5 bases each). Trimming shortened V by 9 bases and J by 5 bases, and 14 bases separated the two germline ends. Germline CDR1 reads MNHEY; CDR2 reads SMNVEV (reference sequence). This CDR3 comprises 13 residues.

The genes are TRBV21-1 and TRBJ2-2; TRBD2, as called in the table, went unchecked against the DNA. TRBV21-1 is noted as a pseudogene. The CDR3 sequence is 16 residues long. The CDR3 bases are TGTGCCAGCAGCAAATACCGCGGCTTTGTCACCGGGGAGCTGTTTTTT. It encodes CASSKYRGFVTGELFF.

The J gene is TRBJ1-6, the V gene TRBV4-1; perhaps TRBD1 as D (5 bases). The ends were cut back, 3 bases at V and 7 bases at J, with 19 bases in the middle. The CDR3 consists of 17 residues. Germline CDR1 and CDR2: MGHRA and YSYEKL. Here the CDR3 reads CASSQDTFWARNSPLHF. The CDR3 nucleotides read TGCGCCAGCAGCCAGGACACATTTTGGGCAAGGAATTCACCCCTCCACTTT.